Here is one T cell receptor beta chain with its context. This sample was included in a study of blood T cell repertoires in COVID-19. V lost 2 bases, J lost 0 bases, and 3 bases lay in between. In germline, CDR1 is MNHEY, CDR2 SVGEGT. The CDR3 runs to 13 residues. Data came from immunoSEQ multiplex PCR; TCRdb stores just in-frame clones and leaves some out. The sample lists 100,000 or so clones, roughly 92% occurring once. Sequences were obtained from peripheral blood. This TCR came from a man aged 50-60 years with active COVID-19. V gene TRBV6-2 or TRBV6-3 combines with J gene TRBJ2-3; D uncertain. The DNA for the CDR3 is TGTGCCAGCAGTTACCTTAGCACAGATACGCAGTATTTT. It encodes CASSYLSTDTQYF.